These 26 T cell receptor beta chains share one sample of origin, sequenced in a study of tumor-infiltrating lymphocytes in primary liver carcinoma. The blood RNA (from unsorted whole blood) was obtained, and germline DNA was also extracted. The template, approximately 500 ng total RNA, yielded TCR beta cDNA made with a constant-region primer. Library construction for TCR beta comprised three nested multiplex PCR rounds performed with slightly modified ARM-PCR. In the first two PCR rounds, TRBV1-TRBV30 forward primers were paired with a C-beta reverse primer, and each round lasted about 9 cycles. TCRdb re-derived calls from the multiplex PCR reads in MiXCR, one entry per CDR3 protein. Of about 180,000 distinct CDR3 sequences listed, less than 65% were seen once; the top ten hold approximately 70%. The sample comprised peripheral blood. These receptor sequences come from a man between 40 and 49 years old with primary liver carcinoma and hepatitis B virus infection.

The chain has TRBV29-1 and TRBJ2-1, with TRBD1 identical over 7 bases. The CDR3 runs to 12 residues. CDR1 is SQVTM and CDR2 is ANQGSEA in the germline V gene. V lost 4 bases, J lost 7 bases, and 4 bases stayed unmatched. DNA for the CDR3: TGCAGCGTTGTCAGGGGGAGAAATGAGCAGTTCTTC. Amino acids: CSVVRGRNEQFF.

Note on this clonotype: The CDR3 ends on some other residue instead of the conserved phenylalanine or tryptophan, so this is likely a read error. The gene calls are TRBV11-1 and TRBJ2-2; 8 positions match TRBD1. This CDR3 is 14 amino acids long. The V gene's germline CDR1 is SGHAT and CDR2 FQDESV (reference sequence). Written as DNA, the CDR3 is TGTGCCAGCAGGCCGACAGGGGCTCCCGGGGAACTGTTTTCT. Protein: CASRPTGAPGELFS.

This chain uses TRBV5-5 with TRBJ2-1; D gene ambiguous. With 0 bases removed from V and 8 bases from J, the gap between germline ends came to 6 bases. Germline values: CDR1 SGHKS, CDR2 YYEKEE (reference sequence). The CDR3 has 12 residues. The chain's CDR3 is CASSLGVYEQFF. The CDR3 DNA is TGTGCCAGCAGCTTGGGCGTCTATGAGCAGTTCTTC.

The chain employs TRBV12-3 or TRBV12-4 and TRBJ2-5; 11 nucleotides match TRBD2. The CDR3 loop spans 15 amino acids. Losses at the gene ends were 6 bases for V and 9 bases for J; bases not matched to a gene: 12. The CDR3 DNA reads TGTGCCAGCAGCCTAGGGACTAGCGGTGCGGGGGCCCAGTACTTC. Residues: CASSLGTSGAGAQYF.

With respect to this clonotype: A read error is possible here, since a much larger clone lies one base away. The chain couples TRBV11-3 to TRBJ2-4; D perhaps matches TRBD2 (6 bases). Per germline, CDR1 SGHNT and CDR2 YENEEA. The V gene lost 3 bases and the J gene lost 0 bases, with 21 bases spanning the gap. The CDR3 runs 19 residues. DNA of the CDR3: TGTGCCAGCAGCTTTCGGGGGAAGAACATAGTCCTAGCCAAAAACATTCAGTACTTC. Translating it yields CASSFRGKNIVLAKNIQYF. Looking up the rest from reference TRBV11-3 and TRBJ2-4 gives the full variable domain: EAGVVQSPRYKIIEKKQPVAFWCNPISGHNTLYWYLQNLGQGPELLIRYENEEAVDDSQLPKDRFSAERLKGVDSTLKIQPAELGDSAVYLCASSFRGKNIVLAKNIQYFGAGTRLSVL.

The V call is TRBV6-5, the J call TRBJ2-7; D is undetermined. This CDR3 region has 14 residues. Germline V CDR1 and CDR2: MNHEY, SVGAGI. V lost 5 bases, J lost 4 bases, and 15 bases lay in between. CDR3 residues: CASSLDGVGYEQYF. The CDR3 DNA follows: TGTGCCAGCAGTCTCGACGGTGTGGGATACGAGCAGTACTTC.

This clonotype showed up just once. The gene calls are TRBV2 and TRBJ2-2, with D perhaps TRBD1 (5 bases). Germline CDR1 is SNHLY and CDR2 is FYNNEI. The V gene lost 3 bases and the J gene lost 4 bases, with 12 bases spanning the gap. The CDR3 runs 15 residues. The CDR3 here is CASSDETVSTGELFF. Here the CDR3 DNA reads TGTGCCAGCAGTGATGAGACAGTGAGCACCGGGGAGCTGTTTTTT.

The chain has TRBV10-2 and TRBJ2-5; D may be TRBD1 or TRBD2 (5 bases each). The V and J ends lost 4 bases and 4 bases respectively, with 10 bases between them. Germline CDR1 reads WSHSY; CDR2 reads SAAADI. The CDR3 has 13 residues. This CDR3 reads CASSGGPSETQYF. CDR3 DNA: TGCGCCAGCAGTGGGGGACCCTCAGAGACCCAGTACTTC.

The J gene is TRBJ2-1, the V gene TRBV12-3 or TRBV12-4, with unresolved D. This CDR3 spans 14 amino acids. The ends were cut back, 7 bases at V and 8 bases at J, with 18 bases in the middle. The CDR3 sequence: CASTPGKGRDEQFF. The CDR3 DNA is TGTGCCAGCACCCCCGGAAAGGGTAGGGATGAGCAGTTCTTC.

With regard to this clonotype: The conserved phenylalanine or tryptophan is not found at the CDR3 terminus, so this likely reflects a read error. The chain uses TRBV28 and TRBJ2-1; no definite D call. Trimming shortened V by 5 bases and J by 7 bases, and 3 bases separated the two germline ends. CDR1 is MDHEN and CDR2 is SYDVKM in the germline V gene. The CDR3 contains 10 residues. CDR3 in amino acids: CASSENEQFL. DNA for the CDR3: TGTGCCAGCAGTGAGAATGAGCAGTTCTTA.

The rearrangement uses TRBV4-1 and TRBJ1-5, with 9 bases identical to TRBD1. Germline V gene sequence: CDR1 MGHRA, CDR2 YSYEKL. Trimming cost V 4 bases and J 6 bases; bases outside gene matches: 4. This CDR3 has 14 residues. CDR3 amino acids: CASSLSDRGQPQHF. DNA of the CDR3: TGCGCCAGCAGCCTTTCGGACAGGGGTCAGCCCCAGCATTTT.

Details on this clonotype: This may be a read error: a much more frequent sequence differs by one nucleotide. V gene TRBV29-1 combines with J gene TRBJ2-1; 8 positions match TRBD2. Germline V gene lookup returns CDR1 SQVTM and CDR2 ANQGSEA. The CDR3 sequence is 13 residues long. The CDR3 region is CNVVIAGPNEQFF. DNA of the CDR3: TGCAACGTTGTGATAGCGGGACCTAATGAGCAGTTCTTC.

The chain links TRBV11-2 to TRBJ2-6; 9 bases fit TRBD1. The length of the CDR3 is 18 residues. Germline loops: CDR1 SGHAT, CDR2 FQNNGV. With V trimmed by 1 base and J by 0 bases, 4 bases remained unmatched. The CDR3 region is CASSLGQGGTSGANVLTF. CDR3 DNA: TGTGCCAGCAGCTTAGGACAGGGGGGCACCTCTGGGGCCAACGTCCTGACTTTC.

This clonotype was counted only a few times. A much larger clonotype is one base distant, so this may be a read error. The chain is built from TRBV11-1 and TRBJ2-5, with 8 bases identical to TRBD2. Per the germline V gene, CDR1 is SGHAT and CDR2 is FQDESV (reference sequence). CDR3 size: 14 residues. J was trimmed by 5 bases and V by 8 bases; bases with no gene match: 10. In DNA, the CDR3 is TGTGCCAGCGGTTTCGGGACTAGGGGTGAGACCCAGTACTTC. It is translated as CASGFGTRGETQYF.

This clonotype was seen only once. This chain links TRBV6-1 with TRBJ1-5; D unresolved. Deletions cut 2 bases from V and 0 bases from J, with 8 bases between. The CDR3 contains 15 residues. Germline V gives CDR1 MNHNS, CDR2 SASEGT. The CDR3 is CASSEHTYSNQPQHF. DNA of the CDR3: TGTGCCAGCAGTGAACACACCTATAGCAATCAGCCCCAGCATTTT.

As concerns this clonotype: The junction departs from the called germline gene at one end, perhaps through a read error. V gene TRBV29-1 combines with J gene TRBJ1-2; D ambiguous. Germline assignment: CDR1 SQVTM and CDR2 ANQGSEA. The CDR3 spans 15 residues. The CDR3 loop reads CSVDVQAEVSYGYTF. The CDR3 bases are TGCAGCGTTGACGTTCAAGCGGAAGTTAGCTATGGTTACACCTTC.

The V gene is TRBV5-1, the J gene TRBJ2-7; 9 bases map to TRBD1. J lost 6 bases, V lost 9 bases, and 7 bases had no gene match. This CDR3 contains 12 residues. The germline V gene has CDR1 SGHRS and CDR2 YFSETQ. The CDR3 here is CANGDRDGEQYF. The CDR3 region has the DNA TGCGCCAACGGGGACAGGGATGGCGAGCAGTACTTC. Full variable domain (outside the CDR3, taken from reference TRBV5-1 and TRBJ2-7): KAGVTQTPRYLIKTRGQQVTLSCSPISGHRSVSWYQQTPGQGLQFLFEYFSETQRNKGNFPGRFSGRQFSNSRSEMNVSTLELGDSALYLCANGDRDGEQYFGPGTRLTVT.

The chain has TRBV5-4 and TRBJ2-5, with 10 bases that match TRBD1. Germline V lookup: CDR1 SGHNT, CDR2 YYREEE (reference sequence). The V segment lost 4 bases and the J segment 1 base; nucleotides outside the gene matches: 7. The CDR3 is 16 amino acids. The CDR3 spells CASSLPGQGSQETQYF. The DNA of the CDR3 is TGTGCCAGCAGCCTACCGGGACAGGGGTCCCAAGAGACCCAGTACTTC.

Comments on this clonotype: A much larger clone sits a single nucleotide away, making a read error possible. CDR3 nucleotide sequence: TGTGCCAGCAAGGGTTTCGATGAGCAGTTCTTC. Its protein is CASKGFDEQFF. The gene calls are TRBV6-5 and TRBJ2-1; D gene unclear. CDR3 length equals 11 residues. From germline, CDR1 is MNHEY and CDR2 SVGAGI. V was shortened by 7 bases and J by 8 bases, with 9 bases between the two germline ends.

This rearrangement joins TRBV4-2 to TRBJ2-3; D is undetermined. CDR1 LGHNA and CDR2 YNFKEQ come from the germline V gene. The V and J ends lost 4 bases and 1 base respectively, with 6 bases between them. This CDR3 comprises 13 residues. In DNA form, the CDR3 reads TGTGCCAGCAGCCGGGCAGGCACAGATACGCAGTATTTT. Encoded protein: CASSRAGTDTQYF.

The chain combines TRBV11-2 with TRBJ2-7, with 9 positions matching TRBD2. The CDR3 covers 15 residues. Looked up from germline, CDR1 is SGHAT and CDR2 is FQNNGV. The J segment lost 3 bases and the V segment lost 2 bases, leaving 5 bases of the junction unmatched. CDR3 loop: CASSLLAGVDYEQYF. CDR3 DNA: TGTGCCAGCAGCTTATTAGCGGGAGTGGACTACGAGCAGTACTTC.

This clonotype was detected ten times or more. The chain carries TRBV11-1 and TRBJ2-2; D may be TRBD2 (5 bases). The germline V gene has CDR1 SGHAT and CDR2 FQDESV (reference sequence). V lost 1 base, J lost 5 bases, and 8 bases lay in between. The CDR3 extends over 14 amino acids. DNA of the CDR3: TGTGCCAGCAGCTTAGAACGGGGAACCGGGGAGCTGTTTTTT. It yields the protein CASSLERGTGELFF.

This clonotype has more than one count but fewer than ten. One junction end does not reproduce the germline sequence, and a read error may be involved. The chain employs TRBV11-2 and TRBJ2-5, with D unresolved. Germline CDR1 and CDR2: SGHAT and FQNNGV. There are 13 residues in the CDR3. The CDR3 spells CANSIDVQETQYF. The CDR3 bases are TGTGCCAACAGCATCGACGTTCAAGAGACCCAGTACTTC.

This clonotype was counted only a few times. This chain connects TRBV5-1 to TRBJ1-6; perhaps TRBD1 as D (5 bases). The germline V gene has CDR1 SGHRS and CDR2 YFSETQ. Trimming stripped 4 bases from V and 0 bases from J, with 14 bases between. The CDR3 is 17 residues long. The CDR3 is CASSPGPRSSYNSPLHF. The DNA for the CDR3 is TGCGCCAGCAGCCCGGGACCGCGGAGCTCCTATAATTCACCCCTCCACTTT.

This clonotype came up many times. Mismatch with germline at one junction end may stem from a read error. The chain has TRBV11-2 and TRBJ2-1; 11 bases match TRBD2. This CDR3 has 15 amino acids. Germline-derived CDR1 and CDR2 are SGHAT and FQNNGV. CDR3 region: CASSLGLAVYNEQLF. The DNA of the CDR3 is TGTGCCAGCAGCTTGGGACTAGCGGTATACAATGAGCAGCTCTTC.

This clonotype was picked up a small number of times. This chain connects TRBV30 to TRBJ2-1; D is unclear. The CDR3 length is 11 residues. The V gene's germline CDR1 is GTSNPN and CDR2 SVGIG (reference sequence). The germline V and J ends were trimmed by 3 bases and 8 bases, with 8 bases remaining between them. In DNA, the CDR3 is TGTGCCTGGAGCCCTGTCGATGAGCAGTTCTTC. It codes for CAWSPVDEQFF.